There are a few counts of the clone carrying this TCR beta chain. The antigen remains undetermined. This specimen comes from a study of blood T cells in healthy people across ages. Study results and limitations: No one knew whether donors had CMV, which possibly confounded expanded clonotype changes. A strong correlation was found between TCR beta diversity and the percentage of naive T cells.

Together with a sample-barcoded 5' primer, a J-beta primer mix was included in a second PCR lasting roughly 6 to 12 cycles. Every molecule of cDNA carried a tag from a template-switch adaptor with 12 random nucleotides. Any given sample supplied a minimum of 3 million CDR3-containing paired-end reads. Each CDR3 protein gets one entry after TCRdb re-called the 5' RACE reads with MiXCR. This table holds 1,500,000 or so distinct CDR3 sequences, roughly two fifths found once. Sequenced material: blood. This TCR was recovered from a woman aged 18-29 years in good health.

Here the CDR3 DNA reads TGTGCCTGGAGTGTAGGGTGGAATGAGCAGTACTTC. Encoded protein: CAWSVGWNEQYF. V is TRBV30 and J is TRBJ2-5; D is undetermined. The germline V gene encodes CDR1 GTSNPN and CDR2 SVGIG (reference sequence). This CDR3 has 12 residues. Trimming removed 0 bases at V and 11 bases at J, with 13 bases between.